Listed here are 3 T cell receptor beta chains from one sample, sequenced in a study of T cells in Graves' hyperthyroidism and ophthalmopathy (dated by TCRdb to between 2019 and 2020). The library was prepared using multiplex PCR. Sequencing relied on an Illumina HiSeq 2000. TCR beta CDR3 regions were amplified from RNA transcripts. For the first round of RT-PCR on the TCR CDR3, the HTBI primer set was used together with the Qiagen OneStep RT-PCR kit. TCRdb ran its own pipeline on the public reads, namely fastp trimming at Q25 and MiXCR clone calling, and kept in-frame beta chains. Each CDR3 protein appears once, grouped with its most common genes and DNA. The sample table shows about 530,000 distinct CDR3 sequences, and about 15% are seen once. Together, the top ten hold approximately 16% of the sample. Sequenced material: blood. The receptors stem from a woman in her late teens or twenties with Graves' ophthalmopathy.

This clonotype was counted at least ten times. The genes are TRBV10-3 and TRBJ1-1, with a possible D match to TRBD1 (6 bases). V was cut by 4 bases and J by 1 base, with 7 bases left in between. Per the germline V gene, CDR1 is ENHRY and CDR2 is SYGVKD. The CDR3 runs 13 residues. The CDR3 sequence is CAISGTENTEAFF. The CDR3, as DNA: TGTGCCATCAGTGGGACAGAGAACACTGAAGCTTTCTTT.

This clonotype was counted many times. One junction end does not reproduce the germline sequence, and a read error may be involved. J is TRBJ1-1 and V is TRBV5-6; D not certain. Germline loops: CDR1 SGHDT, CDR2 YYEEEE. CDR3 length: 14 residues. CDR3 protein: CASSFLSVNAEAFF. The CDR3 region has the DNA TGTGCCAGCAGCTTTCTCTCCGTGAACGCTGAAGCTTTCTTT.

This clonotype appeared a few times. The V call is TRBV27, the J call TRBJ2-7, with D uncertain. V shed 4 bases and J shed 5 bases, with 18 bases lying between them. CDR1 is MNHEY and CDR2 is SMNVEV in the germline V gene (reference sequence). The CDR3 extends over 15 amino acids. Here the CDR3 reads CASSSPTLGFHEQYF. The CDR3 region has the DNA TGTGCCAGCAGTTCCCCCACATTAGGATTCCACGAGCAGTACTTC.